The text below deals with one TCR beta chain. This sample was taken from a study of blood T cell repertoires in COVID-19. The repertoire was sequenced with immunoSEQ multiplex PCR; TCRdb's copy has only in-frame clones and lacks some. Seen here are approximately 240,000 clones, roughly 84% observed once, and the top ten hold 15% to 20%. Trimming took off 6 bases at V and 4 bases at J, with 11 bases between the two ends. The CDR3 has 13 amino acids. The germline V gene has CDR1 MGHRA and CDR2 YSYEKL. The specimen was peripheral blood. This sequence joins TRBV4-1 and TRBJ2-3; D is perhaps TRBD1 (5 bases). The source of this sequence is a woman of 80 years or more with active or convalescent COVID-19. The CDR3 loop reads CASSQGRSDTQYF. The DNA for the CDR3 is TGCGCCAGCAGTCAGGGTAGATCAGATACGCAGTATTTT.